This TCR beta chain stems from a study of blood T cell repertoires in COVID-19. Study at large: COVID-19 samples collected from the United States, Italy and Spain covered acute and convalescent phases. Sample material is recorded as cDNA or gDNA derived from T cells, B-cell-depleted T cells, or PBMCs.

How the authors handled the data: Estimates of nucleated cell counts were drawn from the amplification of reference gene primers. Here immunoSEQ multiplex PCR was the method, and the copy in TCRdb shows in-frame clones only, minus some. Clonal size and the V and J genes are those of that table, whereas D and trimming came from the DNA. This sample has roughly 380,000 clones, with about 89% found just once. Patients at the Seattle site were enrolled during active infection and followed longitudinally. The germline CDR1 and CDR2 sequences are SNHLY and FYNNEI. The CDR3 covers 12 residues. V was shortened by 6 bases and J by 8 bases, with 13 bases between the two germline ends.

The V and J genes are TRBV2 and TRBJ1-2, with D perhaps TRBD1 (5 bases). Material: peripheral blood. This receptor was obtained from a woman in her thirties or forties with COVID-19, enrolled during active disease. CDR3 region: CASRGQRVGYTF. In DNA form, the CDR3 reads TGTGCCAGCAGGGGGCAGCGAGTCGGCTACACCTTC. Using reference TRBV2 and TRBJ1-2 for the parts outside the CDR3, the full variable domain is EPEVTQTPSHQVTQMGQEVILRCVPISNHLYFYWYRQILGQKVEFLVSFYNNEISEKSEIFDDQFSVERPDGSNFTLKIRSTKLEDSAMYFCASRGQRVGYTFGSGTRLTVV.